This T cell receptor (beta chain) was captured by sequencing in a study of cytomegalovirus exposure and HLA in healthy donors. Study-level results: Most TCR sequences showed up rarely, but some public TCRs showed up in many donors. High specificity and sensitivity for cytomegalovirus status were reported for the classifier.

TCRdb's table, derived via immunoSEQ multiplex PCR, lists solely in-frame clones and lacks some. The table has about 110,000 clones, around 82% seen once; the top ten hold 3%. As for this clone: Antigen unknown.

The V gene's germline CDR1 is ENHRY and CDR2 SYGVKD. This CDR3 comprises 13 residues. V was shortened by 10 bases and J by 2 bases, with 13 bases between the two germline ends. Source material: PBMCs. The source of this sequence is a woman under 30 in good health and CMV-seronegative. The genes are TRBV10-3 and TRBJ2-3, with a tentative D call TRBD1 (5 bases). CDR3: CATSQGSTDTQYF. As DNA, the CDR3 is TGTGCCACCTCGCAGGGATCCACAGATACGCAGTATTTT.